These 2 T cell receptor beta chains share one sample of origin, sequenced in a study of response to subunit inactivated influenza vaccine. MiXCR, run by TCRdb on the RT-PCR reads, gives a single entry per CDR3 protein. The table includes about 500,000 distinct CDR3 sequences, about 15% detected once. This material consisted of CD4+ T cells sorted from PBMCs, taken 23 to 25 months after vaccination. The receptor source for this set is a man aged 45 to 70 who received an inactivated influenza vaccine.

This clonotype was seen repeatedly, ten times or more. The chain couples TRBV20-1 to TRBJ2-7, with 7 bases fitting TRBD1. This CDR3 is 16 amino acids long. J gave up 2 bases and V 5 bases, and 15 bases lay outside the gene matches. Germline values: CDR1 DFQATT, CDR2 SNEGSKA (reference sequence). The CDR3 DNA is TGCAGTGCTCATAGCTACCGGGACAGTCGCACCTACGAGCAGTACTTC. It encodes CSAHSYRDSRTYEQYF.

Many counts were recorded for this clonotype. This sequence joins TRBV4-1 and TRBJ1-2; 7 bases fit TRBD1. V dropped 2 bases and J dropped 10; count of bases not matched to a gene: 10. CDR1 is MGHRA, CDR2 YSYEKL, per germline. The CDR3 loop spans 14 amino acids. CDR3 residues: CASSQSEWTGDYTF. CDR3 nucleotide sequence: TGCGCCAGCAGCCAATCAGAGTGGACAGGCGACTACACCTTC.